Listed here are 5 T cell receptor beta chains from one sample, sequenced in a study of blood T cell repertoires in COVID-19. Produced via immunoSEQ multiplex PCR; TCRdb's table is partial and in-frame only. The profile shows approximately 250,000 clones, about 89% of them singletons. Sequencing used peripheral blood. The receptors derive from a man aged 40-55 years with active or convalescent COVID-19.

This clone was counted a few times. V is TRBV12-3 or TRBV12-4 and J is TRBJ2-3, with D maybe TRBD1 (5 bases). This CDR3 is 12 amino acids long. With 6 bases removed from V and 7 bases from J, the gap between germline ends came to 11 bases. CDR3 sequence reads: CASSPDINTQYF. CDR3 sequence (DNA): TGTGCCAGCAGCCCGGACATAAATACGCAGTATTTT.

The table lists this clone with a few counts. V gene TRBV19 combines with J gene TRBJ1-2; possible D gene TRBD1, 6 bases. V lost 11 bases and J lost 0, with 19 bases in between. This CDR3 is 15 amino acids long. The germline V gene encodes CDR1 LNHDA and CDR2 SQIVND (reference sequence). The CDR3 here is CAASTQGFSNYGYTF. The CDR3 DNA follows: TGTGCCGCGAGTACACAGGGATTTTCTAACTATGGCTACACCTTC.

The chain links TRBV9 to TRBJ2-1; weak D call: TRBD2 (5 bases). This CDR3 has 15 amino acids. Germline CDR1 and CDR2: SGDLS and YYNGEE. V lost 4 bases to trimming and J lost 8 bases, with 19 bases between them. CDR3: CASSPGPSPRDEQFF. The DNA of the CDR3 is TGTGCCAGCAGCCCCGGGCCCTCGCCGAGGGATGAGCAGTTCTTC. The whole variable domain, remainder taken from reference TRBV9 and TRBJ2-1, is DSGVTQTPKHLITATGQRVTLRCSPRSGDLSVYWYQQSLDQGLQFLIQYYNGEERAKGNILERFSAQQFPDLHSELNLSSLELGDSALYFCASSPGPSPRDEQFFGPGTRLTVL.

The chain joins TRBV7-9 to TRBJ2-5, with 8 positions matching TRBD2. V dropped 5 bases and J dropped 3; count of bases not matched to a gene: 8. In germline, CDR1 is SEHNR, CDR2 FQNEAQ (reference sequence). This CDR3 is built from 15 residues. The CDR3 DNA sequence: TGTGCCAGCAGCCGACTAGCGAATTACAAAGAGACCCAGTACTTC. Protein: CASSRLANYKETQYF.

The chain is built from TRBV9 and TRBJ2-3; the D gene is possibly TRBD1 (8 bases). The CDR3 consists of 16 residues. From germline, CDR1 is SGDLS and CDR2 YYNGEE. V was trimmed by 4 bases and J by 3 bases, leaving 18 bases between them. In nucleotides, the CDR3 is TGTGCCAGCAGCCCTAGGGACAGGCGGGGGACAGATACGCAGTATTTT. It yields the protein CASSPRDRRGTDTQYF.